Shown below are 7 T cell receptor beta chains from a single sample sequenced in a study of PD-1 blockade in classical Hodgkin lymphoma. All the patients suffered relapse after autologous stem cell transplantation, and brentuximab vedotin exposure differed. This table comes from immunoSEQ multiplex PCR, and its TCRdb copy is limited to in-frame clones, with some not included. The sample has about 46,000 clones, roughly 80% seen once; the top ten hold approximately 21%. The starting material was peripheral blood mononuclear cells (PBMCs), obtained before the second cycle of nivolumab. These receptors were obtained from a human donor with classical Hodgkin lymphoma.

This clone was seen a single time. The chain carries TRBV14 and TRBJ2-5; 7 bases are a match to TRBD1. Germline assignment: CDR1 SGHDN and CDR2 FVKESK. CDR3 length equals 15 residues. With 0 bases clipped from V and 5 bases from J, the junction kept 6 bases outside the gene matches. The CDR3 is CASSQEAGGRETQYF. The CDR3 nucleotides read TGTGCCAGCAGCCAAGAGGCAGGGGGAAGGGAGACCCAGTACTTC.

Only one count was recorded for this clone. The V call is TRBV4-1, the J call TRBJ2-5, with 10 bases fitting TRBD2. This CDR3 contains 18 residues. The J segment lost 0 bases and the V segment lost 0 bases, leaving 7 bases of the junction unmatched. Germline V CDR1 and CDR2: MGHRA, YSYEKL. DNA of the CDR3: TGCGCCAGCAGCCAAGATCAGGGGCTAGCGGGGGACCAAGAGACCCAGTACTTC. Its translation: CASSQDQGLAGDQETQYF.

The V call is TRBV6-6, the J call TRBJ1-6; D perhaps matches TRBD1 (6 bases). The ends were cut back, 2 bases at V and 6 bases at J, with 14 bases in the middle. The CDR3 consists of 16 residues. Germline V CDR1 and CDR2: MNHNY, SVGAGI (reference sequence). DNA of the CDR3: TGTGCCAGCAGTTACGAGAGGGGGTTGGTTAATTCACCCCTCCACTTT. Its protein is CASSYERGLVNSPLHF.

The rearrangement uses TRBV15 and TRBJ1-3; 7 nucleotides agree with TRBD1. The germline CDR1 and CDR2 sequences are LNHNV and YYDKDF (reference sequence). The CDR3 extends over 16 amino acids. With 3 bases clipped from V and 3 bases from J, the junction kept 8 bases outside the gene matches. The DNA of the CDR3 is TGTGCCACCAGCAGGGACAGGTCCGCCGATGGAAACACCATATATTTT. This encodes CATSRDRSADGNTIYF.

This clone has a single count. The CDR3 DNA reads TGCAGCGTTGAATATCCGGGGGGTCGGGAGACCCAGTACTTC. Protein: CSVEYPGGRETQYF. The gene calls are TRBV29-1 and TRBJ2-5, with TRBD2 matching over 7 bases. This CDR3 region has 14 residues. Germline CDR1 reads SQVTM; CDR2 reads ANQGSEA. V lost 2 bases, J lost 5 bases, and 8 bases stayed unmatched. The complete variable domain, with remaining parts taken from reference TRBV29-1 and TRBJ2-5, reads SAVISQKPSRDICQRGTSLTIQCQVDSQVTMMFWYRQQPGQSLTLIATANQGSEATYESGFVIDKFPISRPNLTFSTLTVSNMSPEDSSIYLCSVEYPGGRETQYFGPGTRLLVL.

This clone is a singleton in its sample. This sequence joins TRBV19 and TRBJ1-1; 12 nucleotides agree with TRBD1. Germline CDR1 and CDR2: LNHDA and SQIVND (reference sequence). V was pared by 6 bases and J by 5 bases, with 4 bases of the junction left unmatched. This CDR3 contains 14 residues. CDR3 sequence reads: CASRGDRGLTEAFF. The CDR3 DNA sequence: TGTGCCAGTAGAGGGGACAGGGGGCTTACTGAAGCTTTCTTT.

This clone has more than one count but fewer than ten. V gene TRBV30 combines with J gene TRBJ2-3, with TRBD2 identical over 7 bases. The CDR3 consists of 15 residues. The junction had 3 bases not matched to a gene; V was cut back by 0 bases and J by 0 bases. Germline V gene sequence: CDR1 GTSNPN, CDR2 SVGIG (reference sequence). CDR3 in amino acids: CAWSVDSGSTDTQYF. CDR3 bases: TGTGCCTGGAGTGTAGATAGCGGGAGCACAGATACGCAGTATTTT.